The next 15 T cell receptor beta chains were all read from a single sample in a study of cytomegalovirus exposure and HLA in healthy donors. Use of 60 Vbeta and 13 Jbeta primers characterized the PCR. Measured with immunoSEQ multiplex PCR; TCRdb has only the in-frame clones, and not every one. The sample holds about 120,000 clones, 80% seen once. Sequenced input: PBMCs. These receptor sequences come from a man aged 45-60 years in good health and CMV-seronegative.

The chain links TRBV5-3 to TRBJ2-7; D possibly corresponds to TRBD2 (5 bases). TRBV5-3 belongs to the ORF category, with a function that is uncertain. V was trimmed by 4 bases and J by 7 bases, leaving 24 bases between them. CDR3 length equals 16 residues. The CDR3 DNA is TGTGCCAGAAGCCAATTCCGGACCGGGAAGCCGGGGGAGCAGTACTTC. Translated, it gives CARSQFRTGKPGEQYF.

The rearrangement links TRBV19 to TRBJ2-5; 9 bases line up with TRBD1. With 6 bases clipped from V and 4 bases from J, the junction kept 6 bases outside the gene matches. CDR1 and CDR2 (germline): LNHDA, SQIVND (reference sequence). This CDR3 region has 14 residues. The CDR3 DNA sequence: TGTGCCAGTAGAGTCACAGGGGGCCGAGAGACCCAGTACTTC. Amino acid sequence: CASRVTGGRETQYF.

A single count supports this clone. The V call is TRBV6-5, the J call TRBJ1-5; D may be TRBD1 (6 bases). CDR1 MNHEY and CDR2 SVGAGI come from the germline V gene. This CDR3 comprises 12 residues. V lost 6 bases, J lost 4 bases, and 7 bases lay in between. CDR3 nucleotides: TGTGCCAGCAGCAGGGGAAATCAGCCCCAGCATTTT. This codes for CASSRGNQPQHF.

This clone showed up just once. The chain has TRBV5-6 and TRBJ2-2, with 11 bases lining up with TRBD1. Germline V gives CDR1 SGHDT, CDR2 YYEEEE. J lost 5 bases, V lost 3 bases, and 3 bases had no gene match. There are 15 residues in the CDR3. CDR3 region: CASSWGTGGTGELFF. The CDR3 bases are TGTGCCAGCAGCTGGGGGACAGGGGGAACCGGGGAGCTGTTTTTT.

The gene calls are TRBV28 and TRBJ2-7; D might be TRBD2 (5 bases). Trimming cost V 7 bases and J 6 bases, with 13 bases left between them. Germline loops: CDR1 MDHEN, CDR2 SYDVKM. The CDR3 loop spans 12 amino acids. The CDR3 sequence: CASNLRASEQYF. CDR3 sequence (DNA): TGTGCCAGCAACCTGCGGGCTTCCGAGCAGTACTTC.

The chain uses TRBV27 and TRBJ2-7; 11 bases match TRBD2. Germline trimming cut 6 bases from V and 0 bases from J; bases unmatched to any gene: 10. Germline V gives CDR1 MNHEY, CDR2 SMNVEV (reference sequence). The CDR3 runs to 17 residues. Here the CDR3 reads CASRRGLAVVSSYEQYF. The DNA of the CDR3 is TGTGCCAGCAGGCGGGGACTAGCGGTTGTGAGCTCCTACGAGCAGTACTTC.

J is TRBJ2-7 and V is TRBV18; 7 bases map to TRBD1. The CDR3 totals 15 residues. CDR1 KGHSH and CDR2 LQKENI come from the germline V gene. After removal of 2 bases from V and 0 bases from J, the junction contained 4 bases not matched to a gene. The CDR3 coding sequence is TGTGCCAGCTCACCATCGGGACAGAGCTCCTACGAGCAGTACTTC. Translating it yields CASSPSGQSSYEQYF.

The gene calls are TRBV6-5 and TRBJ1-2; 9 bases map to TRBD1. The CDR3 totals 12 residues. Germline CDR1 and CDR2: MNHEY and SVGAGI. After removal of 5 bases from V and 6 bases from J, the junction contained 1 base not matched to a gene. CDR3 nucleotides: TGTGCCAGCAGTCGGGACAGGGATGGCTACACCTTC. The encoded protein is CASSRDRDGYTF.

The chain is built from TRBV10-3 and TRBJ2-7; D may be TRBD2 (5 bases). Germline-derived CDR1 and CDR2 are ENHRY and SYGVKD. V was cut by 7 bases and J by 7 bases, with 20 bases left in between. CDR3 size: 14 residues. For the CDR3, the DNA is TGTGCCATCACCGAGGAGAGGGATTCTCGGGAGCAGTACTTC. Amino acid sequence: CAITEERDSREQYF.

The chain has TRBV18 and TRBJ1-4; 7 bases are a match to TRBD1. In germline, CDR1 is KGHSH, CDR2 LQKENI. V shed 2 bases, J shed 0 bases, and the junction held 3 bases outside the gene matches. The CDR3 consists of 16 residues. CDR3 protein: CASSPGTAATNEKLFF. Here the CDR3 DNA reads TGTGCCAGCTCACCAGGGACAGCGGCAACTAATGAAAAACTGTTTTTT.

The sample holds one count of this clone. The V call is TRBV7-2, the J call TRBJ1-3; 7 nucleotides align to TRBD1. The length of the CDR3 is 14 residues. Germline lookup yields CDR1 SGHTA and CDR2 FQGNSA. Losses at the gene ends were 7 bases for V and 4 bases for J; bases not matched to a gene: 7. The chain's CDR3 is CASNDRVGGNTIYF. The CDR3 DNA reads TGTGCCAGCAACGACAGGGTTGGCGGAAACACCATATATTTT.

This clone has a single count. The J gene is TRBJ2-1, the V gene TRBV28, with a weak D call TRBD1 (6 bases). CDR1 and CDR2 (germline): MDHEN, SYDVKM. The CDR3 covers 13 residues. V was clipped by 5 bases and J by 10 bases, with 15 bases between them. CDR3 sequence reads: CASSHQGIWEQFF. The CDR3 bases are TGTGCCAGCAGTCATCAGGGGATATGGGAGCAGTTCTTC.

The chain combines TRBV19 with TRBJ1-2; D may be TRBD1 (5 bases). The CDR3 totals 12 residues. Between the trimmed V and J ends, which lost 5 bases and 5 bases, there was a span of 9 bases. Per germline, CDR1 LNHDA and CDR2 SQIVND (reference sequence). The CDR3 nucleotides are TGTGCCAGTAGTGCCCGACAGTATGGCTACACCTTC. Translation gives CASSARQYGYTF.

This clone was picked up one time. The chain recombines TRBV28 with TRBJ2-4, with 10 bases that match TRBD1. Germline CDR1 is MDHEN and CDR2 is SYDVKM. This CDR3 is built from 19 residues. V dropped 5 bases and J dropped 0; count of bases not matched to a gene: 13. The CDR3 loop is CASSGGTGVVGLAKNIQYF. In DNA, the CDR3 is TGTGCCAGCAGTGGGGGGACAGGGGTTGTCGGTTTAGCCAAAAACATTCAGTACTTC.

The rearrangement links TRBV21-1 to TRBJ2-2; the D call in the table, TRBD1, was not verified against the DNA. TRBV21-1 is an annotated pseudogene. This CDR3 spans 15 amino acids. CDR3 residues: CASSKGRQGPGELFF. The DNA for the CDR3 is TGTGCCAGCAGCAAAGGGCGGCAGGGGCCCGGGGAGCTGTTTTTT.